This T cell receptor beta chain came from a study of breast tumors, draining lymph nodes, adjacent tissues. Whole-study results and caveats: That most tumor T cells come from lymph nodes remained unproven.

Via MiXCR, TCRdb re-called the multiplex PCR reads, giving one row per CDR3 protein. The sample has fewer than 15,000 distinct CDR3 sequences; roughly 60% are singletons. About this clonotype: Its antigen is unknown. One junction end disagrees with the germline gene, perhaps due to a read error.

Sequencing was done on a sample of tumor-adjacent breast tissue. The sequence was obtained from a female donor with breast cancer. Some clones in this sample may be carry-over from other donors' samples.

CDR3 sequence: CASSEATSSYAQYF. In DNA, the CDR3 is TGTGCCAGCAGTGAGGCCACGTCATCCTACGCGCAGTACTTC. This sequence joins TRBV2 and TRBJ2-7; D remains ambiguous. The CDR3 has 14 residues. Per the germline V gene, CDR1 is SNHLY and CDR2 is FYNNEI.